Listed below are T cell receptor beta chains from one sample, sequenced in a study of beta chain features in type 1 diabetes. The data were produced by immunoSEQ multiplex PCR, yet TCRdb's version contains in-frame clones alone and is incomplete. The table lists roughly 240,000 clones, around 68% of them singletons. The specimen was naive CD4+ T cells from blood. These receptors originate from a man aged 25 to 45 in good health. CDR3s include the opening cysteine and the closing phenylalanine or tryptophan. Fields, in order: D gene, V gene, clone size, J gene, CDR3 protein, CDR3 DNA. D genes are given only for firm matches. Size values are once, few and many counts, or a class for expanded clones, and some rows have none.

NA	TRBV29-1	few	TRBJ2-5	CSVVREQETQYF	TGCAGCGTTGTCAGAGAGCAAGAGACCCAGTACTTC
NA	TRBV25-1	few	TRBJ1-1	CASSDKTGLRTEAFF	TGTGCCAGCAGTGATAAAACAGGGCTTAGAACTGAAGCTTTCTTT
NA	TRBV29-1	few	TRBJ2-5	CSVEDSGTEETQYF	TGCAGCGTTGAAGATAGTGGGACCGAAGAGACCCAGTACTTC
TRBD1	TRBV4-2	NA	TRBJ2-1	CASRRDREGEQFF	TGTGCCAGCAGAAGGGACAGGGAGGGTGAGCAGTTCTTC
NA	TRBV30	NA	TRBJ1-2	CASTTIELYGYTF	TGTGCCTCGACGACGATCGAACTCTATGGCTACACCTTC
NA	TRBV30	few	TRBJ1-2	CAWASRDLSLF	TGTGCCTGGGCTTCCCGGGACCTCTCCCTCTTC
TRBD1	TRBV29-1	NA	TRBJ2-7	CTARDRAYEQYF	TGCACCGCCCGGGACAGGGCCTACGAGCAGTACTTC
NA	TRBV30	NA	TRBJ1-2	CAWSWQGTGYTF	TGTGCCTGGAGTTGGCAGGGAACTGGCTACACCTTC
TRBD2	TRBV7-6	NA	TRBJ2-3	CASTLGGLGGDTQYF	TGTGCCAGCACCCTGGGGGGACTAGGCGGAGATACGCAGTATTTT
NA	TRBV5-1	NA	TRBJ2-3	CASSPGGDTDTQYF	TGCGCCAGCAGCCCGGGGGGCGACACAGATACGCAGTATTTT
NA	TRBV11-2	NA	TRBJ2-3	CASSLRYTDTQYF	TGTGCCAGCAGCTTAAGATACACAGATACGCAGTATTTT
NA	TRBV5-1	NA	TRBJ2-6	CASSLALENSGANVLTF	TGCGCCAGCAGCTTGGCCTTGGAAAACTCTGGGGCCAACGTCCTGACTTTC
NA	TRBV30	NA	TRBJ2-1	CAWSYGQGYNEQFF	TGTGCCTGGAGTTATGGGCAGGGGTACAATGAGCAGTTCTTC
NA	TRBV3-1/TRBV3-2	NA	TRBJ2-1	CASAHEQFF	TGTGCCAGCGCCCATGAGCAGTTCTTC
TRBD1	TRBV28	NA	TRBJ2-7	CASSLSTAGGSYEQYF	TGTGCCAGCAGTTTAAGCACCGCAGGGGGATCCTACGAGCAGTACTTC
NA	TRBV29-1	few	TRBJ2-1	CSVAVYNEQFF	TGCAGCGTTGCCGTCTACAATGAGCAGTTCTTC
TRBD2	TRBV29-1	NA	TRBJ2-1	CSCLGGRVVEQFF	TGCAGCTGCCTTGGCGGGAGGGTCGTTGAGCAGTTCTTC
TRBD2	TRBV29-1	NA	TRBJ2-1	CSAASREGPKSSYNEQFF	TGCAGCGCCGCTTCGCGGGAGGGCCCCAAAAGCTCCTACAATGAGCAGTTCTTC
NA	TRBV28	NA	TRBJ2-3	CASSPIEGTDTQYF	TGTGCCAGCAGCCCGATTGAGGGCACAGATACGCAGTATTTT
NA	TRBV18	NA	TRBJ2-3	CASSPGGSTDTQYF	TGTGCCAGCTCACCAGGCGGGAGCACAGATACGCAGTATTTT
TRBD1	TRBV30	NA	TRBJ1-6	CAWSAGTGHSPLHF	TGTGCCTGGAGTGCCGGGACAGGACATTCACCCCTCCACTTT
TRBD1	TRBV30	NA	TRBJ1-3	CAWSVGGSDGNTIYF	TGTGCCTGGAGTGTAGGGGGCTCAGATGGAAACACCATATATTTT
NA	TRBV7-2	once	TRBJ2-7	CASRETYEQYF	TGTGCCAGCAGAGAGACCTACGAGCAGTACTTC
NA	TRBV13	few	TRBJ1-6	CASSTPATPLHF	TGTGCCAGCAGCACTCCGGCCACACCCCTCCACTTT
NA	TRBV29-1	NA	TRBJ2-1	CSVEVLLALYNEQFF	TGCAGCGTTGAAGTTCTCCTAGCCCTGTACAATGAGCAGTTCTTC
NA	TRBV13	NA	TRBJ2-1	CASSFYNEQFF	TGTGCCAGCAGCTTTTACAATGAGCAGTTCTTC
NA	TRBV5-4	NA	TRBJ2-5	CASSTGLEETQYF	TGTGCCAGCAGTACGGGGTTAGAAGAGACCCAGTACTTC
NA	TRBV2	few	TRBJ2-2	CASSDVGPLFF	TGTGCCAGCAGTGATGTTGGACCTCTGTTTTTT
NA	TRBV7-6	few	TRBJ2-5	CASRRGETQYF	TGTGCCAGCAGAAGAGGGGAGACCCAGTACTTC
NA	TRBV29-1	NA	TRBJ1-1	CSVTPGGPGGSEAFF	TGCAGCGTCACACCCGGTGGGCCGGGAGGTTCTGAAGCTTTCTTT
NA	TRBV6-5	NA	TRBJ2-7	CASSYEGEQYF	TGTGCCAGCAGTTACGAGGGCGAGCAGTACTTC
TRBD1	TRBV14	NA	TRBJ1-2	CASSQWDRRPGYGYTF	TGTGCCAGCAGCCAATGGGACAGGAGACCGGGGTATGGCTACACCTTC
NA	TRBV6-1	NA	TRBJ2-3	CAGAWGADTQYF	TGTGCCGGGGCCTGGGGCGCAGATACGCAGTATTTT
NA	TRBV5-8	NA	TRBJ2-1	CASSFGAPLPNEQFF	TGTGCCAGCAGCTTTGGGGCGCCTCTACCCAATGAGCAGTTCTTC